What follows are 8 T cell receptor beta chains derived from one specimen sequenced in a study of blood T cell repertoires in COVID-19. The table came from immunoSEQ multiplex PCR; TCRdb's copy has only in-frame clones and leaves some out. The sample contains 90,000 to 120,000 clones, around nine tenths of which appear only once. Sequenced: peripheral blood. These receptors were collected from a woman aged 25 to 45 with acute or convalescent COVID-19.

The V call is TRBV7-2, the J call TRBJ2-1, with 14 bases lining up with TRBD2. V trimming: 0 bases; J trimming: 8 bases; junction bases outside the gene matches: 3. CDR3 length: 16 amino acids. Germline CDR1 and CDR2: SGHTA and FQGNSA. The CDR3 DNA reads as TGTGCCAGCAGCTTAGCGACTAGCGGGAGGGTGGATGAGCAGTTCTTC. It codes for CASSLATSGRVDEQFF.

The chain couples TRBV4-3 to TRBJ2-3; no reliable D call. V was clipped by 5 bases and J by 6 bases, with 12 bases between them. Germline V gene sequence: CDR1 LGHNA, CDR2 YSLEER. The CDR3 has 13 residues. In DNA, the CDR3 is TGCGCCAGCAGCTGGTCACGTGCGGATACGCAGTATTTT. Translated: CASSWSRADTQYF.

The chain combines TRBV18 with TRBJ1-6, with D hard to call. The CDR3 consists of 14 residues. CDR1 is KGHSH and CDR2 is LQKENI in the germline V gene. With 8 bases removed from V and 7 bases from J, the gap between germline ends came to 15 bases. Here the CDR3 DNA reads TGTGCCAGCCGATATGACTTCCAAAATTCACCCCTCCACTTT. Translating gives CASRYDFQNSPLHF.

This rearrangement joins TRBV7-3 to TRBJ2-2; the D is unclear. Germline-derived CDR1 and CDR2 are SGHTA and FQGTGA. CDR3 length: 11 amino acids. Trimming removed 5 bases from V and 5 bases from J, with 3 bases in between. CDR3 sequence (DNA): TGTGCCAGCAGCCAAACCGGGGAGCTGTTTTTT. Amino acids: CASSQTGELFF.

V gene TRBV6-5 combines with J gene TRBJ1-2; 10 bases agree with TRBD1. CDR3 length equals 15 residues. Per the germline V gene, CDR1 is MNHEY and CDR2 is SVGAGI. Germline trimming cut 6 bases from V and 8 bases from J; bases unmatched to any gene: 12. Here the CDR3 DNA reads TGTGCCAGCAGGGTGTGGGACAGGGGACTTAGAGGCTACACCTTC. This codes for CASRVWDRGLRGYTF.

The chain has TRBV4-1 and TRBJ1-5; D is possibly TRBD1 (5 bases). Germline V CDR1 and CDR2: MGHRA, YSYEKL. The V and J ends lost 3 bases and 0 bases respectively, with 15 bases between them. The CDR3 has 17 amino acids. The CDR3 loop reads CASSHSDRTYSNQPQHF. The CDR3 DNA reads TGCGCCAGCAGCCATTCCGACAGAACCTATAGCAATCAGCCCCAGCATTTT.

The chain has TRBV6-4 and TRBJ2-1; no firm D call. The CDR3 is made up of 12 amino acids. The V end was cut by 11 bases, the J end by 1 base, with 9 bases between. Per germline, CDR1 MRHNA and CDR2 SNTAGT. The DNA for the CDR3 is TGTGCCCCCCTTAGTTCCTACAATGAGCAGTTCTTC. This gives the protein CAPLSSYNEQFF.

The J gene is TRBJ1-6, the V gene TRBV23-1; 7 nucleotides align to TRBD1. TRBV23-1 belongs to the ORF category, with a function that is uncertain. The CDR3 loop spans 16 amino acids. V lost 8 bases and J lost 5; bases outside the gene matches: 12. In DNA, the CDR3 is TGCGCCAGCCCCCCTCCGGGACAGAAGAATAATTCACCCCTCCACTTT. Translating it yields CASPPPGQKNNSPLHF.